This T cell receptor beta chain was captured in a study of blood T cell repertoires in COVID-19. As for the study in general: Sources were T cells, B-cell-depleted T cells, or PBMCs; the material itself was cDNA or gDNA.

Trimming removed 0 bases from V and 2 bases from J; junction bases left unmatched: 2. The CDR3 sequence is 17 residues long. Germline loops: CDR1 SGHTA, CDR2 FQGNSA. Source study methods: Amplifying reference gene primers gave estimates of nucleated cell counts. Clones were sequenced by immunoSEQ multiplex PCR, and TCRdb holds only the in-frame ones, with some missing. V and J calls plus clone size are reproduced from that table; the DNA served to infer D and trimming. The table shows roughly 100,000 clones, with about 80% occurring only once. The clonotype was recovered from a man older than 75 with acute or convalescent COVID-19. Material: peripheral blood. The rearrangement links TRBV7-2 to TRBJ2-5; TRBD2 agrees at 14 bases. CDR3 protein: CASSLARLAGGQETQYF. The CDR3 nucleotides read TGTGCCAGCAGCTTAGCCCGACTAGCGGGGGGGCAAGAGACCCAGTACTTC. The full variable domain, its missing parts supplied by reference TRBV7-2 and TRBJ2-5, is GAGVSQSPSNKVTEKGKDVELRCDPISGHTALYWYRQSLGQGLEFLIYFQGNSAPDKSGLPSDRFSAERTGGSVSTLTIQRTQQEDSAVYLCASSLARLAGGQETQYFGPGTRLLVL.